These T cell receptor beta chains were read from a single sample in a study of cytomegalovirus exposure and HLA in healthy donors. Repertoires were generated with immunoSEQ multiplex PCR, while TCRdb's copy carries only in-frame clones and drops some. Here the sample spans some 100,000 clones, roughly 83% being singletons. The source material was PBMCs. The origin of the receptors is a man younger than 35 in good health and CMV-seronegative. CDR3s include the opening cysteine and the closing phenylalanine or tryptophan. D genes are given only for firm matches. Clone size is not always given. Where it is, it says once, few, many or a class for expanded clones.

TRBD1	TRBV27	.	TRBJ2-5	CASSYRGETQYF	TGTGCCAGCAGCTACAGGGGGGAGACCCAGTACTTC
TRBD2	TRBV15	.	TRBJ2-2	CATGFRTGLGPGELFF	TGTGCCACCGGCTTCCGAACGGGACTAGGGCCCGGGGAGCTGTTTTTT
TRBD1	TRBV5-1	.	TRBJ1-2	CASSSRDRDSNYGYTF	TGCGCCAGCAGCTCCCGGGACAGGGATTCTAACTATGGCTACACCTTC
TRBD2	TRBV30	few	TRBJ2-3	CAWSVGTSGTDTQYF	TGTGCCTGGAGTGTAGGGACTAGCGGCACAGATACGCAGTATTTT
.	TRBV5-1	.	TRBJ2-5	CASSLLGRTQYF	TGCGCCAGCAGCTTGTTGGGGCGCACCCAGTACTTC
TRBD1	TRBV5-1	.	TRBJ2-1	CASSRDTGVEQFF	TGCGCCAGCAGCCGGGACACAGGGGTCGAGCAGTTCTTC
TRBD2	TRBV19	.	TRBJ2-1	CASNPMGLADYNEQFF	TGTGCCAGTAACCCCATGGGGCTAGCGGACTACAATGAGCAGTTCTTC
TRBD2	TRBV9	.	TRBJ2-7	CASSAGTSGSFHEQYF	TGTGCCAGCAGCGCCGGGACTAGCGGGAGCTTCCACGAGCAGTACTTC
TRBD2	TRBV6-5	.	TRBJ2-1	CASSSSGSYNEQFF	TGTGCCAGCAGTAGTAGCGGGAGTTACAATGAGCAGTTCTTC
TRBD1	TRBV2	.	TRBJ1-1	CASRRDRGSNTEAFF	TGTGCCAGCAGGAGGGACAGGGGGTCGAACACTGAAGCTTTCTTT
TRBD1	TRBV30	.	TRBJ1-1	CAWSGLGDRNTEAFF	TGTGCCTGGAGTGGTCTCGGGGACAGGAACACTGAAGCTTTCTTT
.	TRBV11-2	.	TRBJ2-1	CASSPGGPRGNEQFF	TGTGCCAGCAGCCCGGGCGGACCCAGGGGCAATGAGCAGTTCTTC
TRBD1	TRBV5-4	once	TRBJ1-2	CASRDRSSDYGYTF	TGTGCCAGCAGGGACAGGAGTAGCGACTATGGCTACACCTTC
TRBD1	TRBV10-3	.	TRBJ2-3	CAISRTGPDTQYF	TGTGCCATCAGTCGGACAGGGCCAGATACGCAGTATTTT
.	TRBV9	.	TRBJ2-7	CASSVGQLPSYEQYF	TGTGCCAGCAGCGTTGGGCAGCTCCCCTCCTACGAGCAGTACTTC
.	TRBV7-2	.	TRBJ2-3	CASSLGTANRGDTQYF	TGTGCCAGCAGCTTAGGCACAGCTAATAGGGGCGATACGCAGTATTTT
TRBD1	TRBV4-3	.	TRBJ2-7	CASSQDLRQGLFEQYF	TGCGCCAGCAGCCAAGATCTTCGACAGGGATTGTTCGAGCAGTACTTC
TRBD1	TRBV7-9	.	TRBJ1-4	CASRTGIEKLFF	TGTGCCAGCAGGACAGGGATTGAAAAACTGTTTTTT
.	TRBV25-1	.	TRBJ1-1	CASSGSTVGDTEAFF	TGTGCCAGCAGTGGGTCGACAGTAGGGGACACTGAAGCTTTCTTT
.	TRBV30	.	TRBJ1-4	CAWSVRPAGEKLFF	TGTGCCTGGAGTGTACGGCCAGCGGGGGAAAAACTGTTTTTT
TRBD2	TRBV7-8	.	TRBJ2-1	CASSGPTLAGGRDEQFF	TGTGCCAGCAGCGGACCGACACTAGCGGGAGGGAGGGATGAGCAGTTCTTC
TRBD2	TRBV10-3	.	TRBJ2-7	CAISDPGTSAYEQYF	TGTGCCATCAGTGACCCCGGGACTAGCGCCTACGAGCAGTACTTC
TRBD2	TRBV7-6	.	TRBJ2-7	CASSPGGPSGGSLEQYF	TGTGCCAGCAGCCCAGGAGGACCGAGCGGGGGTTCTCTGGAGCAGTACTTC
TRBD2	TRBV7-9	.	TRBJ2-2	CASSLGLAGAGTGELFF	TGTGCCAGCAGCTTGGGACTAGCGGGAGCCGGCACCGGGGAGCTGTTTTTT
TRBD2	TRBV7-7	.	TRBJ2-1	CASSLSGGSYNEQFF	TGTGCTAGCAGCCTTAGCGGGGGATCCTACAATGAGCAGTTCTTC
TRBD1	TRBV6-5	.	TRBJ1-2	CASRGQGPGGYTF	TGTGCCAGCAGGGGACAGGGGCCGGGCGGCTACACCTTC
TRBD2	TRBV25-1	.	TRBJ2-1	CASRDIAGGALSREQFF	TGTGCCAGCCGCGATATAGCGGGAGGGGCCCTCTCCCGTGAGCAGTTCTTC
.	TRBV7-3	once	TRBJ2-2	CASSPRTTNTGELFF	TGTGCCAGCAGCCCCCGGACTACAAACACCGGGGAGCTGTTTTTT
.	TRBV14	few	TRBJ1-2	CASSQLTPGYTF	TGTGCCAGCAGCCAACTAACTCCTGGCTACACCTTC
TRBD1	TRBV6-5	few	TRBJ2-5	CASSPGDRDLETQYF	TGTGCCAGCAGTCCCGGAGACAGGGATTTGGAGACCCAGTACTTC
TRBD1	TRBV7-8	few	TRBJ2-1	CASSFGTVSGEQFF	TGTGCCAGCAGCTTCGGGACAGTTTCAGGTGAGCAGTTCTTC
TRBD1	TRBV9	.	TRBJ1-2	CASSVGLGQGYGYTF	TGTGCCAGCAGCGTAGGCCTCGGACAGGGGTATGGCTACACCTTC
TRBD1	TRBV9	.	TRBJ1-1	CASSDTGGGPEAFF	TGTGCCAGCAGCGACACAGGGGGCGGTCCTGAAGCTTTCTTT
TRBD2	TRBV25-1	.	TRBJ2-3	CASSPAPTSGRTADTQYF	TGTGCCAGCAGCCCCGCCCCGACTAGCGGGAGAACCGCAGATACGCAGTATTTT
.	TRBV13	.	TRBJ1-1	CASSSLWSMNTEAFF	TGTGCCAGCAGCTCTCTCTGGAGCATGAACACTGAAGCTTTCTTT
TRBD1	TRBV7-8	once	TRBJ1-5	CASSLASQGNQPQHF	TGTGCCAGCAGCTTAGCGTCACAGGGGAATCAGCCCCAGCATTTT
TRBD1	TRBV6-6	.	TRBJ2-7	CASSYPTGGSYEQYF	TGTGCCAGCAGTTACCCAACAGGGGGCTCCTACGAGCAGTACTTC
.	TRBV27	once	TRBJ1-2	CASSSAQGSGYTF	TGTGCCAGCAGTTCCGCCCAGGGTAGTGGCTACACCTTC
TRBD2	TRBV6-1	.	TRBJ2-1	CASSELGGEGSSYNEQFF	TGTGCCAGCAGTGAATTGGGCGGGGAGGGGAGCTCCTACAATGAGCAGTTCTTC
.	TRBV28	once	TRBJ1-1	CASSPLPGGFRTEAFF	TGTGCCAGCAGTCCTCTTCCCGGGGGATTCCGTACTGAAGCTTTCTTT
TRBD1	TRBV6-1	.	TRBJ1-2	CASSDTGGNYGYTF	TGTGCCAGCAGTGACACAGGGGGGAACTATGGCTACACCTTC
.	TRBV19	.	TRBJ1-1	CASSNTGYTEAFF	TGTGCCAGTAGTAACACAGGGTACACTGAAGCTTTCTTT
.	TRBV29-1	.	TRBJ2-3	CSVDRDGRFSWGTDTQYF	TGCAGCGTTGACCGGGACGGGAGATTCTCATGGGGGACAGATACGCAGTATTTT
TRBD2	TRBV6-5	.	TRBJ2-1	CASSYGTSGYNEQFF	TGTGCCAGCAGTTACGGGACTAGCGGCTACAATGAGCAGTTCTTC